A few counts support the clone carrying this TCR beta chain. These data originate in a study of blood T cells in healthy people across ages. This CDR3 is built from 18 residues. V lost 1 base and J lost 0, with 14 bases in between. Germline V gene data show CDR1 as SGHRS and CDR2 as YFSETQ. A J-beta primer mix and a sample-barcoded 5' primer were used in a second PCR of about 7 to 12 cycles. MiXCR, run by TCRdb on the 5' RACE reads, gives a single entry per CDR3 protein. The sample shows more than 750,000 distinct CDR3 sequences, 25% to 35% of them seen only once. This same sample was also taken into another study, of T cells of mothers and their children.

The sequenced sample consisted of blood. The receptor's source is a woman aged 35 to 49 in good health. The chain employs TRBV5-1 and TRBJ2-6; D may be TRBD1 or TRBD2 (5 bases each). CDR3 region: CASSLSGTGISGANVLTF. CDR3 sequence (DNA): TGCGCCAGCAGCTTGAGTGGGACGGGAATCTCTGGGGCCAACGTCCTGACTTTC.